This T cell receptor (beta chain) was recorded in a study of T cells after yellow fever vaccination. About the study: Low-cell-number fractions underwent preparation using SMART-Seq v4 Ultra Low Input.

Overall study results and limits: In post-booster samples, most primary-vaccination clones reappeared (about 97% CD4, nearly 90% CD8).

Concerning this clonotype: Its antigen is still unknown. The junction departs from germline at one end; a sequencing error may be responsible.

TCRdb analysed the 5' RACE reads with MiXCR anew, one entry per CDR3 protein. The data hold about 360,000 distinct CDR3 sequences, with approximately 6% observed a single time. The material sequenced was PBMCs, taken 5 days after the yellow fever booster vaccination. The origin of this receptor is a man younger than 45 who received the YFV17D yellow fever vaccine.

The CDR3 DNA sequence: TGTGTCAGCAGTCATCGACAGGGTCCTGGGGCCAACGTCCTGACTTTC. It translates to CVSSHRQGPGANVLTF. This chain joins TRBV6-2 or TRBV6-3 and TRBJ2-6, with 7 nucleotides matching TRBD1. This CDR3 has 16 amino acids. Germline loops: CDR1 MNHEY, CDR2 SVGEGT.